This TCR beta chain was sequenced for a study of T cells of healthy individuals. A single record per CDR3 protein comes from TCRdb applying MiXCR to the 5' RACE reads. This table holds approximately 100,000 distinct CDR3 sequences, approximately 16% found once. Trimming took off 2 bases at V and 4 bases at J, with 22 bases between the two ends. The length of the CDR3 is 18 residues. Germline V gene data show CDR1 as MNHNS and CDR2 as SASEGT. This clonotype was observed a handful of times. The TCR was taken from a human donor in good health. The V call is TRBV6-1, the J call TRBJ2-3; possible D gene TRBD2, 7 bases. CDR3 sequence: CASSERGIVGGRPDTQYF. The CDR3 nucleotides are TGTGCCAGCAGTGAAAGGGGGATAGTGGGAGGGCGCCCAGATACGCAGTATTTT.